This T cell receptor (beta chain) was profiled in a study of post-analysis software for immune sequencing data. About the study: Included among the disease courses, which were recorded for the cohort, were relapsing-remitting, secondary progressive and progressive-relapsing multiple sclerosis. Overall study results and limits: With TRBV5-6, TRBV5-1 and TRBV20-1 included, about five TRBV segments were more frequent in patients than in controls. Normalized Chao1 diversity was significantly lower in multiple sclerosis patients than in controls.

Note on this clonotype: Its specificity is not known.

The V end lost 6 bases, the J end lost 4 bases, and 12 bases lay between the germline ends. Germline CDR1 ENHRY, CDR2 SYGVKD. The CDR3 spans 13 residues. The authors incorporated unique molecular identifiers into the TCR beta cDNA libraries. TCRdb re-called the PCR reads through MiXCR, storing one row per CDR3 protein. This sample has about half a million distinct CDR3 sequences, with under 55% found just once. The source is a girl aged 10 to 17 with multiple sclerosis. The chain is built from TRBV10-3 and TRBJ1-2, with D possibly TRBD1 on 5 matching bases. The sequenced sample was blood. The CDR3 bases are TGTGCCATCAGCCCCGGGACCGTCTATGGCTACACCTTC. This gives the protein CAISPGTVYGYTF.